These 18 T cell receptor beta chains were all obtained from the same sample, sequenced in a study of spatial heterogeneity in lung cancer. One entry per CDR3 protein, called by TCRdb with MiXCR from the 5' RACE reads. The sample records about 45,000 distinct CDR3 sequences, approximately 15% being singletons. Time point indicated: sample taken at primary tumor resection. The sequenced material consisted of unsorted whole RNA from tumor, nontumor lung or frozen PBMC. This sample comprised PBMCs, obtained at surgery. All receptors derive from a male donor with early-stage non-small cell lung cancer.

V is TRBV12-3 or TRBV12-4 and J is TRBJ2-1; 10 positions agree with TRBD2. The J segment lost 5 bases and the V segment lost 6 bases, leaving 13 bases of the junction unmatched. The length of the CDR3 is 17 residues. CDR3 sequence reads: CASSTASGSPRDNEQFF. CDR3 nucleotides: TGTGCCAGCAGCACGGCTAGCGGGAGCCCCCGGGACAATGAGCAGTTCTTC.

This chain joins TRBV12-3 or TRBV12-4 and TRBJ2-1, with D unclear. This CDR3 region has 12 residues. V lost 6 bases and J 8 bases, leaving 11 bases between the germline ends. The CDR3 coding sequence is TGTGCCAGCAGGGCTGTAGTTGATGAGCAGTTCTTC. Its translation is CASRAVVDEQFF.

This sequence joins TRBV6-6 and TRBJ2-4, with 10 bases matching TRBD1. CDR1 and CDR2 from the germline V gene are MNHNY and SVGAGI (reference sequence). The CDR3 is 15 residues long. V trimming: 5 bases; J trimming: 6 bases; junction bases outside the gene matches: 7. CDR3 sequence reads: CASSPPGQGSNIQYF. The CDR3 coding sequence is TGTGCCAGCAGTCCCCCGGGACAGGGGTCAAACATTCAGTACTTC.

This clonotype has a count of ten or more. V usage is TRBV10-3 and J usage is TRBJ2-7; D may be TRBD1 (5 bases). V was shortened by 4 bases and J by 1 base, with 11 bases between the two germline ends. The V gene's germline CDR1 is ENHRY and CDR2 SYGVKD. This CDR3 is built from 14 residues. CDR3 region: CAISARQGSYEQYF. The CDR3 bases are TGTGCCATCAGTGCTCGTCAGGGATCCTACGAGCAGTACTTC.

V gene TRBV6-2 or TRBV6-3 combines with J gene TRBJ2-3, with D perhaps TRBD1 or TRBD2 (5 bases each). The CDR3 is 15 amino acids. V lost 5 bases and J 2 bases, leaving 14 bases between the germline ends. CDR1 MNHEY and CDR2 SVGEGT come from the germline V gene. For the CDR3, the DNA is TGTGCCAGCAGTCAAGGGGTGGAGGTCACAGATACGCAGTATTTT. The encoded protein is CASSQGVEVTDTQYF.

A remark on this clonotype: This sequence may be a read error, since a much larger clone differs from it by one base. Given the absence of the conserved phenylalanine or tryptophan at the CDR3 end, a read error is likely. CDR3 protein: CASSLSLAAGTDTQYL. As DNA, the CDR3 is TGTGCCAGCAGCTTATCGCTAGCGGCCGGCACAGATACGCAGTATTTA. This chain connects TRBV7-2 to TRBJ2-3; the match to TRBD2 covers 7 bases. V was clipped by 2 bases and J by 1 base; unmatched bases: 6. The CDR3 loop spans 16 amino acids. In germline, CDR1 is SGHTA, CDR2 FQGNSA.

The gene calls are TRBV7-2 and TRBJ2-1, with TRBD2 as a possible D gene (6 bases). The V and J ends lost 7 bases and 8 bases respectively, with 18 bases between them. Germline V gene sequence: CDR1 SGHTA, CDR2 FQGNSA. The CDR3 covers 14 residues. CDR3 protein: CASIFFAGHDEQFF. The DNA of the CDR3 is TGTGCCAGCATCTTTTTTGCGGGGCACGATGAGCAGTTCTTC.

This clonotype was counted ten times or more. The chain employs TRBV5-1 and TRBJ2-4; 9 nucleotides line up with TRBD2. CDR1 is SGHRS and CDR2 is YFSETQ in the germline V gene. Germline trimming cut 4 bases from V and 10 bases from J; bases unmatched to any gene: 12. This CDR3 comprises 15 residues. The CDR3 sequence: CASSPGLAGPGIQYF. The DNA for the CDR3 is TGCGCCAGCAGCCCGGGACTAGCTGGCCCGGGGATTCAGTACTTC.

This clonotype appeared many times. The chain combines TRBV7-2 with TRBJ1-4; 7 bases align to TRBD1. The V gene end was trimmed by 5 bases and the J gene end by 8 bases; junction bases not matched to a gene: 11. Germline CDR1 and CDR2: SGHTA and FQGNSA. The CDR3 consists of 15 residues. CDR3 nucleotide sequence: TGTGCCAGCAGCCCGAGCCGGGCCAGGGGGGAAAAACTGTTTTTT. Its translation is CASSPSRARGEKLFF.

The genes are TRBV5-6 and TRBJ2-7, with 8 bases identical to TRBD2. In germline, CDR1 is SGHDT, CDR2 YYEEEE. V was clipped by 2 bases and J by 4 bases; unmatched bases: 23. CDR3 length: 20 residues. CDR3 loop: CASSFHASERRGRPGYEQYF. The DNA of the CDR3 is TGTGCCAGCAGCTTCCATGCCTCGGAGCGGCGCGGGAGGCCGGGATACGAGCAGTACTTC.

This clonotype was detected many times. J is TRBJ2-1 and V is TRBV20-1; D might be TRBD2 (6 bases). The CDR3 is 13 residues long. V lost 8 bases and J lost 8, with 19 bases in between. Germline V gene lookup returns CDR1 DFQATT and CDR2 SNEGSKA (reference sequence). CDR3 in amino acids: CSQGGSQTDEQFF. The CDR3 DNA reads TGCAGTCAAGGAGGGAGTCAGACCGATGAGCAGTTCTTC.

The chain links TRBV7-8 to TRBJ1-6; D gene ambiguous. Germline loops: CDR1 SGHVS, CDR2 FQNEAQ. CDR3 length equals 17 residues. V dropped 0 bases and J dropped 5 bases, with 14 bases sitting between them. As DNA, the CDR3 is TGTGCCAGCAGCTTAGCGGCAGGCCCGGGAAATAATTCACCCCTCCACTTT. The encoded protein is CASSLAAGPGNNSPLHF.

A few counts support this clonotype. The genes are TRBV7-2 and TRBJ1-1; D is unclear. Per germline, CDR1 SGHTA and CDR2 FQGNSA. Trimming cost V 3 bases and J 2 bases, with 4 bases left between them. The CDR3 is made up of 12 amino acids. In DNA, the CDR3 is TGTGCCAGCAGCTTCAGTAACACTGAAGCTTTCTTT. Its translation: CASSFSNTEAFF.

The V and J genes are TRBV24-1 and TRBJ2-1; TRBD1 aligns across 10 bases. The CDR3 contains 15 residues. With V trimmed by 2 bases and J by 6 bases, 3 bases remained unmatched. CDR1 and CDR2 from the germline V gene are KGHDR and SFDVKD. CDR3 DNA: TGTGCCACCAGTGATTGGGACAGGGGTATCAATGAGCAGTTCTTC. Encoded protein: CATSDWDRGINEQFF.

This clonotype has ten or more counts. This chain joins TRBV27 and TRBJ1-5; the D is unclear. There are 16 residues in the CDR3. The germline gives CDR1 MNHEY, CDR2 SMNVEV (reference sequence). With 5 bases removed from V and 0 bases from J, the gap between germline ends came to 14 bases. This chain's CDR3 is CASSPGSVFSNQPQHF. CDR3 coding DNA: TGTGCCAGCAGTCCGGGCAGCGTGTTTAGCAATCAGCCCCAGCATTTT.

This clonotype was seen a handful of times. The rearrangement uses TRBV2 and TRBJ1-4; D gene unclear. CDR3 size: 15 residues. Trimming took off 5 bases at V and 0 bases at J, with 10 bases between the two ends. Germline V gene data show CDR1 as SNHLY and CDR2 as FYNNEI. The CDR3 DNA reads as TGTGCCAGCAGTTGGACCGCAGCAACTAATGAAAAACTGTTTTTT. It codes for CASSWTAATNEKLFF.

This rearrangement joins TRBV5-1 to TRBJ2-7; TRBD2 might be the D (5 bases). CDR3 length equals 14 residues. Germline CDR1 SGHRS, CDR2 YFSETQ. The germline V and J ends were trimmed by 4 bases and 5 bases, with 16 bases remaining between them. This chain's CDR3 is CASSRTGFQDEQYF. DNA for the CDR3: TGCGCCAGCAGCCGGACGGGATTTCAGGACGAGCAGTACTTC.

The V gene is TRBV2, the J gene TRBJ1-5; the D is unclear. Trimming pared 5 bases from V and 4 bases from J, leaving 6 bases between. The CDR3 contains 12 residues. The germline gives CDR1 SNHLY, CDR2 FYNNEI. In DNA form, the CDR3 reads TGTGCCAGCAGTTGGCGAAATCAGCCCCAGCATTTT. This sequence encodes CASSWRNQPQHF.